These 24 T cell receptor beta chains were all obtained from the same sample, sequenced in a study of blood T cell repertoires in COVID-19. Measured with immunoSEQ multiplex PCR; TCRdb has only the in-frame clones, and not every one. The sample carries some 130,000 clones, around 84% recorded once. Source material: PBMCs or T cells enriched from blood (not recorded which). All receptors come from a man aged 40-49 years with acute COVID-19.

The genes are TRBV24-1 and TRBJ1-5, with 7 positions matching TRBD1. Germline loops: CDR1 KGHDR, CDR2 SFDVKD. V lost 0 bases and J lost 2; bases outside the gene matches: 18. CDR3 length: 21 residues. CDR3 region: CATSDLPHCKEGARGNQPQHF. As DNA, the CDR3 is TGTGCCACCAGTGATTTGCCTCATTGCAAGGAGGGGGCGAGGGGCAATCAGCCCCAGCATTTT.

The J gene is TRBJ1-3, the V gene TRBV3-1 (or the pseudogene TRBV3-2); no clear D gene. Germline V CDR1 and CDR2: LGHDT, YNNKEL (reference sequence). With 6 bases removed from V and 2 bases from J, the gap between germline ends came to 5 bases. This CDR3 spans 12 amino acids. CDR3 in DNA: TGTGCCAGCAGAGAGACTGGAAACACCATATATTTT. This gives the protein CASRETGNTIYF.

This clone was seen a handful of times. The chain has TRBV30 and TRBJ1-1; no definite D call. Trimming cost V 1 base and J 6 bases, with 12 bases left between them. The V gene's germline CDR1 is GTSNPN and CDR2 SVGIG (reference sequence). The CDR3 has 13 amino acids. CDR3 sequence: CAWSGEGGPEAFF. The CDR3 DNA reads TGTGCCTGGAGTGGGGAGGGAGGACCTGAAGCTTTCTTT.

The chain recombines TRBV20-1 with TRBJ2-5; the D gene is possibly TRBD1 (6 bases). Germline loops: CDR1 DFQATT, CDR2 SNEGSKA (reference sequence). This CDR3 is built from 17 residues. Between the trimmed V and J ends, which lost 3 bases and 7 bases, there was a span of 27 bases. In nucleotides, the CDR3 is TGCAGTGCTAGTCTCCCTTGGCACAAACCTTTAGGGGGGACCCAGTACTTC. It encodes CSASLPWHKPLGGTQYF.

This clone showed up just a few times. The J gene is TRBJ1-2, the V gene TRBV18; 9 positions agree with TRBD1. This CDR3 region has 14 residues. Germline CDR1 reads KGHSH; CDR2 reads LQKENI. Trimming at V came to 3 bases and at J to 3 bases, leaving 2 bases not matched to a gene. Here the CDR3 reads CASSPRTGDYGYTF. CDR3 coding DNA: TGTGCCAGCTCACCCCGGACAGGGGACTATGGCTACACCTTC.

The chain couples TRBV6-1 to TRBJ2-3, with 9 bases identical to TRBD2. V was clipped by 2 bases and J by 2 bases; unmatched bases: 8. This CDR3 comprises 17 residues. Germline CDR1 is MNHNS and CDR2 is SASEGT. The CDR3 is CASSENPIAGDTDTQYF. The CDR3 bases are TGTGCCAGCAGTGAAAATCCCATAGCGGGAGACACAGATACGCAGTATTTT.

The chain recombines TRBV12-3 or TRBV12-4 with TRBJ1-2; 8 nucleotides line up with TRBD1. The CDR3 totals 13 residues. V trimming: 4 bases; J trimming: 4 bases; junction bases outside the gene matches: 2. CDR3: CASSSGQGYGYTF. The CDR3 coding sequence is TGTGCCAGCAGTTCCGGACAGGGCTATGGCTACACCTTC.

This chain joins TRBV9 and TRBJ2-7; D is ambiguous. Trimming took 3 bases from V and 0 from J, leaving 4 bases between them. The CDR3 sequence is 12 residues long. From germline, CDR1 is SGDLS and CDR2 YYNGEE. The CDR3 DNA reads as TGTGCCAGCAGCGCCAGCTCCTACGAGCAGTACTTC. This codes for CASSASSYEQYF.

This clone has a handful of counts. This chain links TRBV24-1 with TRBJ2-6, with D perhaps TRBD2 (5 bases). Trimming cost V 2 bases and J 2 bases, with 12 bases left between them. The CDR3 sequence is 17 residues long. Germline V gene data show CDR1 as KGHDR and CDR2 as SFDVKD. CDR3 sequence: CATSDSEGTTGANVLTF. In DNA form, the CDR3 reads TGTGCCACCAGTGATTCTGAGGGCACCACTGGGGCCAACGTCCTGACTTTC.

This clone was seen more than once but under ten times. This sequence joins TRBV13 and TRBJ1-4; tentatively, D is TRBD1 (5 bases). There are 14 residues in the CDR3. Between the trimmed V and J ends, which lost 2 bases and 7 bases, there was a span of 11 bases. Germline V gene data show CDR1 as PRHDT and CDR2 as FYEKMQ (reference sequence). CDR3 region: CASSLTGGGEKLFF. The DNA for the CDR3 is TGTGCCAGCAGCTTAACGGGCGGGGGTGAAAAACTGTTTTTT.

This clone was observed once. V is TRBV2 and J is TRBJ1-6, with D perhaps TRBD1 (5 bases). Per the germline V gene, CDR1 is SNHLY and CDR2 is FYNNEI. V was shortened by 9 bases and J by 7 bases, with 19 bases between the two germline ends. This CDR3 region has 15 residues. CDR3 bases: TGTGCCAGACAGGATTCACCCATAGGGAATTCACCCCTCCACTTT. Translation gives CARQDSPIGNSPLHF.

The V gene is TRBV7-3, the J gene TRBJ1-6; weak D call: TRBD1 (6 bases). CDR1 and CDR2 from the germline V gene are SGHTA and FQGTGA. The CDR3 spans 14 residues. Trimming removed 0 bases from V and 7 bases from J, with 7 bases in between. The CDR3 region is CASSLTTGNSPLHF. In DNA, the CDR3 is TGTGCCAGCAGCTTAACGACAGGCAATTCACCCCTCCACTTT.

This chain uses TRBV19 with TRBJ2-1; 10 bases align to TRBD1. V dropped 4 bases and J dropped 6; count of bases not matched to a gene: 6. The CDR3 is 15 amino acids. Germline V gene sequence: CDR1 LNHDA, CDR2 SQIVND (reference sequence). The CDR3 nucleotides read TGTGCCAGTAGTACCCGACAGGGGGCGGTCAATGAGCAGTTCTTC. Amino acids: CASSTRQGAVNEQFF. Variable domain in full (rest from reference TRBV19 and TRBJ2-1): DGGITQSPKYLFRKEGQNVTLSCEQNLNHDAMYWYRQDPGQGLRLIYYSQIVNDFQKGDIAEGYSVSREKKESFPLTVTSAQKNPTAFYLCASSTRQGAVNEQFFGPGTRLTVL.

This chain connects TRBV6-5 to TRBJ2-7, with TRBD1 matching 9 bases. The CDR3 is 14 amino acids. Germline assignment: CDR1 MNHEY and CDR2 SVGAGI. The ends lost 4 bases at V and 6 bases at J; junction bases unmatched: 7. The DNA for the CDR3 is TGTGCCAGCAGTTCCGGGACAGGGCCCGGCGAGCAGTACTTC. Encoded protein: CASSSGTGPGEQYF.

There are a few counts of this clone. The same CDR3 can be traced to other DNA sequences in this sample. V usage is TRBV5-1 and J usage is TRBJ1-3; no clear D gene. Trimming pared 1 base from V and 0 bases from J, leaving 8 bases between. The CDR3 covers 15 residues. From germline, CDR1 is SGHRS and CDR2 YFSETQ. The DNA of the CDR3 is TGCGCCAGCAGCTTGCGCGGAGACTCTGGAAACACCATATATTTT. This codes for CASSLRGDSGNTIYF.

The V gene is TRBV14, the J gene TRBJ2-6; D gene uncertain. CDR3 length: 16 residues. CDR1 is SGHDN and CDR2 is FVKESK in the germline V gene. V was pared by 4 bases and J by 2 bases, with 12 bases between. CDR3 in amino acids: CASSPFSSPGANVLTF. In DNA, the CDR3 is TGTGCCAGCAGCCCCTTTAGTAGTCCTGGGGCCAACGTCCTGACTTTC.

V gene TRBV4-1 combines with J gene TRBJ2-1, with D possibly TRBD2 on 7 matching bases. The CDR3 consists of 17 residues. Germline CDR1 MGHRA, CDR2 YSYEKL. Trimming took off 3 bases at V and 7 bases at J, with 22 bases between the two ends. The CDR3 coding sequence is TGCGCCAGCAGCCAGGTCGGGGGCGGGAGTTTGAGGAATGAGCAGTTCTTC. Amino acids: CASSQVGGGSLRNEQFF.

The J gene is TRBJ2-2, the V gene TRBV29-1, with a tentative D call TRBD1 (6 bases). This CDR3 is built from 13 residues. From germline, CDR1 is SQVTM and CDR2 ANQGSEA. Trimming stripped 4 bases from V and 3 bases from J, with 9 bases between. The CDR3 spells CSVAGVYTGELFF. The CDR3 coding sequence is TGCAGCGTTGCAGGGGTGTACACCGGGGAGCTGTTTTTT.

The V call is TRBV6-5, the J call TRBJ1-2, with a tentative D call TRBD1 (6 bases). Trimming stripped 5 bases from V and 3 bases from J, with 13 bases between. Germline CDR1 is MNHEY and CDR2 is SVGAGI. The CDR3 length is 14 residues. CDR3 loop: CASSPSYRDYGYTF. The CDR3 bases are TGTGCCAGCAGTCCCTCCTACAGGGACTATGGCTACACCTTC.

V and J are TRBV7-9 and TRBJ1-1, with no clear D. In germline, CDR1 is SEHNR, CDR2 FQNEAQ (reference sequence). This CDR3 is built from 16 residues. Between the trimmed V and J ends, which lost 2 bases and 3 bases, there was a span of 16 bases. The CDR3 bases are TGTGCCAGCAGCTTAAATCCCTCGGCAGGTTACACTGAAGCTTTCTTT. This codes for CASSLNPSAGYTEAFF.

The chain links TRBV6-6 to TRBJ1-5, with a possible D match to TRBD1 (6 bases). The V end lost 6 bases, the J end lost 4 bases, and 13 bases lay between the germline ends. Germline CDR1 MNHNY, CDR2 SVGAGI (reference sequence). The CDR3 is 14 residues long. The CDR3 bases are TGTGCCAGCAGGGGGGCCAGGGCAAATCAGCCCCAGCATTTT. Translation gives CASRGARANQPQHF.

The V call is TRBV28, the J call TRBJ2-7; TRBD1 aligns across 9 bases. The CDR3 is 18 residues long. Germline V CDR1 and CDR2: MDHEN, SYDVKM. V lost 4 bases to trimming and J lost 0 bases; unmatched junction nucleotides: 13. In nucleotides, the CDR3 is TGTGCCAGCAGTTCCTCCGGGACAGGGATAATTCCCTCCTACGAGCAGTACTTC. It translates to CASSSSGTGIIPSYEQYF. The complete variable domain, with remaining parts taken from reference TRBV28 and TRBJ2-7, reads DVKVTQSSRYLVKRTGEKVFLECVQDMDHENMFWYRQDPGLGLRLIYFSYDVKMKEKGDIPEGYSVSREKKERFSLILESASTNQTSMYLCASSSSGTGIIPSYEQYFGPGTRLTVT.

The chain recombines TRBV2 with TRBJ2-7; the D gene is possibly TRBD2 (5 bases). The CDR3 covers 16 residues. CDR1 and CDR2 (germline): SNHLY, FYNNEI. Trimming cost V 0 bases and J 0 bases, with 12 bases left between them. This CDR3 is CASSEAGGAFSYEQYF. The CDR3 DNA follows: TGTGCCAGCAGTGAAGCAGGAGGCGCCTTCTCCTACGAGCAGTACTTC.

This clone appeared a single time. The V gene is TRBV7-9, the J gene TRBJ2-5, with 8 bases lining up with TRBD2. J gave up 3 bases and V 3 bases, and 0 bases lay outside the gene matches. The length of the CDR3 is 13 residues. Looked up from germline, CDR1 is SEHNR and CDR2 is FQNEAQ (reference sequence). CDR3 nucleotides: TGTGCCAGCAGCTTTAGCGGGGAAGAGACCCAGTACTTC. Translated, it gives CASSFSGEETQYF.